This note documents a single T cell receptor beta chain sequence. Its antigen remains unidentified. Here immunoSEQ multiplex PCR was the method, and the copy in TCRdb shows in-frame clones only, minus some. The sample carries 50,000 to 75,000 clones, roughly 71% recorded once. The germline gives CDR1 SGHNT, CDR2 YYREEE (reference sequence). With V trimmed by 3 bases and J by 5 bases, 5 bases remained unmatched. The CDR3 extends over 15 amino acids. These data are taken from a study of cytotoxic CD8 clonotypes in ibrutinib-treated CLL. Overall study results and limits: Clonality, elevated at ibrutinib response, dropped back toward baseline at progression. There were few public clonotypes, and on treatment they contracted or stayed stable.

This material consisted of PBMCs, taken after 12 months of ibrutinib treatment. The J gene is TRBJ2-1, the V gene TRBV5-4, with TRBD2 identical over 10 bases. The clonotype was recovered from a human donor with chronic lymphocytic leukemia. CDR3 DNA: TGTGCCAGCAGCTCTGGACTAGCGGAAAACAATGAGCAGTTCTTC. Encoded protein: CASSSGLAENNEQFF.